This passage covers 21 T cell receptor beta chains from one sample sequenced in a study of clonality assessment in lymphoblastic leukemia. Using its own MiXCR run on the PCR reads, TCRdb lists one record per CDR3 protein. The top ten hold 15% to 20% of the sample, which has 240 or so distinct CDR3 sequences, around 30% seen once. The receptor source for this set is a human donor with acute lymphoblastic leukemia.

The CDR3 spells CSVEDLGTYNEQFF. The CDR3, as DNA: TGCAGCGTTGAAGATTTGGGCACGTACAATGAGCAGTTCTTC. The V call is TRBV29-1, the J call TRBJ2-1; no clear D. The CDR3 contains 14 residues. Trimming stripped 0 bases from V and 4 bases from J, with 10 bases between. Germline values: CDR1 SQVTM, CDR2 ANQGSEA.

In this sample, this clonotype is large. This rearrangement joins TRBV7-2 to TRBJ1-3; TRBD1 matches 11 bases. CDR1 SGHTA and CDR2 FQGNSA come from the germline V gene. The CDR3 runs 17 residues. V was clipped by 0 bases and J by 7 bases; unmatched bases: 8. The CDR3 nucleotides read TGTGCCAGCAGCTTAGCGAGGGGACAGGGGGTAGGGAACACCATATATTTT. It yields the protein CASSLARGQGVGNTIYF.

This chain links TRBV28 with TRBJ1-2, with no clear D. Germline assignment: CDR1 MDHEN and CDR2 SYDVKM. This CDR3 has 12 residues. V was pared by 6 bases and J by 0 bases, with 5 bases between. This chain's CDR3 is CASRITNYGYTF. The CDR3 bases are TGTGCCAGCAGGATAACTAACTATGGCTACACCTTC.

CDR3 loop: CASSTGLEETQYF. CDR3 sequence (DNA): TGTGCCAGCAGCACGGGCTTAGAAGAGACCCAGTACTTC. The V gene is TRBV6-5, the J gene TRBJ2-5; D uncertain. Germline values: CDR1 MNHEY, CDR2 SVGAGI. V was pared by 6 bases and J by 3 bases, with 11 bases between. This CDR3 comprises 13 residues.

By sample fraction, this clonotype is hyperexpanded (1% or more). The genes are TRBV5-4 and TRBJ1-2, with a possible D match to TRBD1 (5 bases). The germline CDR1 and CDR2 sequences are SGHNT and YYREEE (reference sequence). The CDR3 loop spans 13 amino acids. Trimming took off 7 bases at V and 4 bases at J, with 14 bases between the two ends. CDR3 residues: CASQQVGSYGYTF. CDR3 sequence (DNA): TGTGCCAGCCAACAGGTGGGGAGCTATGGCTACACCTTC.

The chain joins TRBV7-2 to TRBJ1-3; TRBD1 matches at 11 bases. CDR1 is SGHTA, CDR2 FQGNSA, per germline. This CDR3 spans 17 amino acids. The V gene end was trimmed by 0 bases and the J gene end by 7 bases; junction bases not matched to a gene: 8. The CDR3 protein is CASSLARGQGVENTIYF. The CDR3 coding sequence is TGTGCCAGCAGCTTAGCGAGGGGACAGGGGGTAGAGAACACCATATATTTT.

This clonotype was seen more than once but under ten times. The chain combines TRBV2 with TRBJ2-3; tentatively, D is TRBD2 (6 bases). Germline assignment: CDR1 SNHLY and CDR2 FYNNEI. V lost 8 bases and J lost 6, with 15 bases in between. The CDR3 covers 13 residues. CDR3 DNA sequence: TGTGCCAGCCTCAGCGGGTGGGGGGATACGCAGTATTTT. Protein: CASLSGWGDTQYF.

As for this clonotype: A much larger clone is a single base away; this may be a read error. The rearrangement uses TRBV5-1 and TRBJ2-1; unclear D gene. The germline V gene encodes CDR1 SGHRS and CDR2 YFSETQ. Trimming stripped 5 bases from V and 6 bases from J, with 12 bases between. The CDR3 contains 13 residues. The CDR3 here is CASSWGSPNEQFF. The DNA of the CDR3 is TGCGCCAGCAGTTGGGGATCCCCCAATGAGCAGTTCTTC.

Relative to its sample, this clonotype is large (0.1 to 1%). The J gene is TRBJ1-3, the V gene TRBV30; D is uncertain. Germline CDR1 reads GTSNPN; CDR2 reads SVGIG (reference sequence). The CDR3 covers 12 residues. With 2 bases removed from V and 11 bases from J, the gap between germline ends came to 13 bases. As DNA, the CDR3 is TGTGCCTGGAGTCTACCCCAAGGAGCCATATATTTT. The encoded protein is CAWSLPQGAIYF.

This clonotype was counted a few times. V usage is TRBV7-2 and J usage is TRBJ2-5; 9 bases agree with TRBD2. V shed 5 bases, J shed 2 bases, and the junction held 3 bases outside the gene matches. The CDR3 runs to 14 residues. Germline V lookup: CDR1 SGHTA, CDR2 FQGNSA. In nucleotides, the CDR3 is TGTGCCAGCAGCCAAAGCGGGGGGCAAGAGACCCAGTACTTC. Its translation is CASSQSGGQETQYF.

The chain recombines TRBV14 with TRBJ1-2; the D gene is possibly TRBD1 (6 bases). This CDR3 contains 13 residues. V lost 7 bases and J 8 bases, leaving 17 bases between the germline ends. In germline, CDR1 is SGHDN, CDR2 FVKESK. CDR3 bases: TGTGCCAGCAAAAAATCCGGGACACAGGGCTACACCTTC. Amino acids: CASKKSGTQGYTF.

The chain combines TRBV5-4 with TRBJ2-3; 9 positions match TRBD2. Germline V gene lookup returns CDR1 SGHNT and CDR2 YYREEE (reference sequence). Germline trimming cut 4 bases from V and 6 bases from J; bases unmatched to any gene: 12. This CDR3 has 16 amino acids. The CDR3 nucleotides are TGTGCCAGCAGCCCCAACGGGCGGGGGGGCAAGGATACGCAGTATTTT. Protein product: CASSPNGRGGKDTQYF.

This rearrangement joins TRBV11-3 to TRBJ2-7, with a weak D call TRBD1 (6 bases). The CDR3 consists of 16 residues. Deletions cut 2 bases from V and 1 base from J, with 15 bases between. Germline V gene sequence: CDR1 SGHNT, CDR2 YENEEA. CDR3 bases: TGTGCCAGCAGCTTATCTATAATCAGGGGTTCCTACGAGCAGTACGTC. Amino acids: CASSLSIIRGSYEQYV.

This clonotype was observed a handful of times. CDR3 DNA sequence: TGTGCCAGCAGTTTACTAGCGGGAAACTACAATGAGCAGTTCTTC. Protein: CASSLLAGNYNEQFF. The chain has TRBV6-5 and TRBJ2-1, with TRBD2 matching over 10 bases. The germline V gene has CDR1 MNHEY and CDR2 SVGAGI. The CDR3 is made up of 15 amino acids. The junction had 3 bases not matched to a gene; V was cut back by 4 bases and J by 3 bases.

As DNA, the CDR3 is TGCGCCAGCAGCCAAGTATCAGGCAGGGTGGGGGAAAAACTGTTTTTT. It is translated as CASSQVSGRVGEKLFF. This chain connects TRBV4-1 to TRBJ1-4, with D tentatively TRBD1 (5 bases). CDR1 and CDR2 from the germline V gene are MGHRA and YSYEKL. This CDR3 comprises 16 residues. V dropped 1 base and J dropped 8 bases, with 17 bases sitting between them.

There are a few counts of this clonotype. The CDR3 reads CSVPGVEAFF. The CDR3 DNA sequence: TGCAGCGTTCCAGGGGTTGAAGCTTTCTTT. The J gene is TRBJ1-1, the V gene TRBV29-1; the D gene is possibly TRBD1 (6 bases). Trimming removed 5 bases at V and 7 bases at J, with 8 bases between. Germline V gene data show CDR1 as SQVTM and CDR2 as ANQGSEA. The CDR3 extends over 10 amino acids.

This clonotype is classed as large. The CDR3: CASSLSGGGGNEQFF. In DNA form, the CDR3 reads TGTGCCAGCAGCTTAAGTGGTGGCGGAGGGAATGAGCAGTTCTTC. The chain is built from TRBV7-6 and TRBJ2-1; D may be TRBD2 (6 bases). This CDR3 region has 15 residues. Germline V gene data show CDR1 as SGHVS and CDR2 as FNYEAQ. V shed 2 bases and J shed 7 bases, with 15 bases lying between them. The whole variable domain, remainder taken from reference TRBV7-6 and TRBJ2-1, is GAGVSQSPRYKVTKRGQDVALRCDPISGHVSLYWYRQALGQGPEFLTYFNYEAQQDKSGLPNDRFSAERPEGSISTLTIQRTEQRDSAMYRCASSLSGGGGNEQFFGPGTRLTVL.

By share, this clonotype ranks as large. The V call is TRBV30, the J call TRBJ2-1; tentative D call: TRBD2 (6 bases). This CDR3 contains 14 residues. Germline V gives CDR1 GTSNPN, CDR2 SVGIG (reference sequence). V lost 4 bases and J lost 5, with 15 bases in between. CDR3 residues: CAWTLGVADNEQFF. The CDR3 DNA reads TGTGCCTGGACCCTGGGGGTAGCGGACAATGAGCAGTTCTTC.

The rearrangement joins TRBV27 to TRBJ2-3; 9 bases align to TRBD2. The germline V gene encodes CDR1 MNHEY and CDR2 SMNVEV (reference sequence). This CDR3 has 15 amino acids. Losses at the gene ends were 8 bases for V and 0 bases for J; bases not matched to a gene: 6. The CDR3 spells CASSRLAESTDTQYF. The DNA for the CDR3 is TGTGCCAGCTCCCGACTAGCGGAAAGCACAGATACGCAGTATTTT.

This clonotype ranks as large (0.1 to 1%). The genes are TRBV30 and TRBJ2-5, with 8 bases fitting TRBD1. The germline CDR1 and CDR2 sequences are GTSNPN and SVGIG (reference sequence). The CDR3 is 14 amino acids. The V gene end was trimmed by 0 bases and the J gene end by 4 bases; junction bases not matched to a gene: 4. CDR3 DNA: TGTGCCTGGAGTGTAGGACAGGGCTTAGAGACCCAGTACTTC. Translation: CAWSVGQGLETQYF. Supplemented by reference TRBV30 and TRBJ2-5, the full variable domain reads SQTIHQWPATLVQPVGSPLSLECTVEGTSNPNLYWYRQAAGRGLQLLFYSVGIGQISSEVPQNLSASRPQDRQFILSSKKLLLSDSGFYLCAWSVGQGLETQYFGPGTRLLVL.

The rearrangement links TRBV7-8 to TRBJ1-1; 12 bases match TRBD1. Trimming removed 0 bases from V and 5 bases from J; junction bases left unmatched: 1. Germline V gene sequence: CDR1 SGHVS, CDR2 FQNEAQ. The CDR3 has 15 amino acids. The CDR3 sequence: CASSLAGQGATEAFF. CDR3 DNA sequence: TGTGCCAGCAGCTTAGCGGGACAGGGGGCGACTGAAGCTTTCTTT.